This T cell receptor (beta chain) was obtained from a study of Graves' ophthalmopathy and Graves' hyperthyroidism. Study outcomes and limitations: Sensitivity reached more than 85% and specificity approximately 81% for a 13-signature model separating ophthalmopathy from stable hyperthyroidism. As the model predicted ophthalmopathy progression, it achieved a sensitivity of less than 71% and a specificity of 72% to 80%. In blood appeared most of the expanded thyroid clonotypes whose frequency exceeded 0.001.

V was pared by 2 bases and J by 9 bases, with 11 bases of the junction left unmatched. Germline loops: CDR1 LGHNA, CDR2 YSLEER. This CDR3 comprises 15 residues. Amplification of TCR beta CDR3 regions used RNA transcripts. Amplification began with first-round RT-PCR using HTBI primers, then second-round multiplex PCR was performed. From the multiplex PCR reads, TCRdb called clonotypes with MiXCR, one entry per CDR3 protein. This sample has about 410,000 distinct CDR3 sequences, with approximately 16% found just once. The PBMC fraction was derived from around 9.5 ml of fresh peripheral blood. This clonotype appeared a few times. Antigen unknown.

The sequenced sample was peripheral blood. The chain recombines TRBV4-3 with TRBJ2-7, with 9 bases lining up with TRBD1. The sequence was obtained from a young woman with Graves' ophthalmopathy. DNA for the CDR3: TGCGCCAGCAGCCAAAGCCCGGGACAGGGCGTATGGCAGTACTTC. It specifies CASSQSPGQGVWQYF.